Listed below are T cell receptor beta chains from one sample, sequenced in a study of T cells in Graves' hyperthyroidism and ophthalmopathy. TCRdb processed the multiplex PCR reads anew with MiXCR; each CDR3 protein has one entry. This table has some 500,000 distinct CDR3 sequences, approximately 14% appearing once. Specimen: blood. These receptors came from a woman between 18 and 29 years old with Graves' hyperthyroidism. The CDR3 runs from the conserved cysteine through the conserved F or W. The D gene is left open where the match is weak. The size field is filled for only some rows; it gives once, few, many or a size class.

J gene	clone size	V gene	D gene	CDR3 DNA	CDR3 protein
TRBJ1-1	many	TRBV12-3/TRBV12-4	-	TGTGCCAGCAGTTTAAACCGAAACACTGAAGCTTTCTTT	CASSLNRNTEAFF
TRBJ1-3	many	TRBV9	-	TGTGCCAGCAGCGAGCGACAAGACTCTGGAAACACCATATATTTT	CASSERQDSGNTIYF
TRBJ2-3	many	TRBV11-3	TRBD2	TGTGCCAGCAGCTTCGGGCGGGAGGGAACAGATACGCAGTATTTT	CASSFGREGTDTQYF
TRBJ2-5	many	TRBV20-1	-	TGCAGTGCTAGAGCCGGCGAGACCCAGTACTTC	CSARAGETQYF
TRBJ1-1	many	TRBV7-2	-	TGTGCCAGCAGCTCCCGCCAACGTCCAGAGGCTTTCTTT	CASSSRQRPEAFF
TRBJ2-1	-	TRBV9	TRBD2	TGTGCCAGCAGCCTACGAGCGGGAGGTACCTACAATGAGCAGTTCTTC	CASSLRAGGTYNEQFF
TRBJ1-5	-	TRBV4-1	-	TGCGCCAGCAGCCATCCTCAAAACCAGCAGCCCCAGCATTTT	CASSHPQNQQPQHF
TRBJ2-3	many	TRBV6-1	TRBD2	TGTGCCAGCAGTATGCAACTAGCGGGAGGACAAGATACGCAGTATTTT	CASSMQLAGGQDTQYF
TRBJ1-6	few	TRBV3-1	-	TGTGCCAGCAGCCAAGAGAGGACGAGATCACCCCTCCACTTT	CASSQERTRSPLHF
TRBJ2-1	-	TRBV20-1	-	TGCAGTGCTAGCGCCCAGGGCTACAATGAGCAGTTCTTC	CSASAQGYNEQFF
TRBJ1-5	-	TRBV11-2	-	TGTGCCAGCAGCGCTCCGGGGACGAGGGCAATGGTCGGTGGGTCTAGCAATCAGCCCCAGCATTTT	CASSAPGTRAMVGGSSNQPQHF
TRBJ1-5	many	TRBV19	-	TGTGCCAGTAGTGTAGACAAGCAGCCCCAGCATTTT	CASSVDKQPQHF
TRBJ2-1	many	TRBV6-2/TRBV6-3	-	TGTGCCACCGAGGGGGGTAGAGACAATGAGCAGTTCTTC	CATEGGRDNEQFF
TRBJ1-1	many	TRBV30	TRBD1	TGTGCCTGGAAGCAGGGGGCAGGCACTGAAGCTTTCTTT	CAWKQGAGTEAFF
TRBJ2-1	many	TRBV11-2	TRBD2	TGTGCCAGCAGTCCACTAGCGGGAGGTCGAAGCTCCTACAATGAGCAGTTCTTC	CASSPLAGGRSSYNEQFF
TRBJ2-3	many	TRBV27	-	TGTGCCACTTCAGGAGTCTCAGATACGCAGTATTTT	CATSGVSDTQYF
TRBJ2-3	many	TRBV12-3/TRBV12-4	TRBD2	TGTGCCAGCGACGGTAGGACTAGATCAGGTGCGGCAGATACGCAGTATTTT	CASDGRTRSGAADTQYF
TRBJ1-1	many	TRBV11-3	-	TGTGCCAGCAGCTTAGACTTGGGATCAGATTTCGTGAACACTGAAGCTTTCTTT	CASSLDLGSDFVNTEAFF
TRBJ2-5	many	TRBV5-1	TRBD2	TGCGCCAGCAGCTTGGTGCGGGAGATGAGGGAGACCCAGTACTTC	CASSLVREMRETQYF
TRBJ1-1	many	TRBV10-2	-	TGCGCCAGCAGTGAGTCGGGGCGGGAAACTGAAGCTTTCTTT	CASSESGRETEAFF
TRBJ2-1	-	TRBV30	TRBD2	TGTGCCTGGAGTAAATACCTAGCGGGAGTAAGTTACAATGAGCAGTTCTTC	CAWSKYLAGVSYNEQFF
TRBJ1-2	few	TRBV29-1	-	TGCAGCGTTGACCCCACGGGTAGGGCTGGTAGCTACACCTTC	CSVDPTGRAGSYTF
TRBJ1-5	few	TRBV12-5	-	TGTGCTAGTGGATCCGGGACTAGCTATAATCAGCCCCAGCATTTT	CASGSGTSYNQPQHF
TRBJ1-4	many	TRBV2	TRBD1	TGTGCCAGCGGGACAGGGGTCGGGTATAATGAAAAACTGTTTTTT	CASGTGVGYNEKLFF
TRBJ2-3	many	TRBV20-1	-	TGCAGTGCTATGACTAGCACAGATACGCAGTATTTT	CSAMTSTDTQYF
TRBJ2-3	many	TRBV15	-	TGTGCCACCAGCAGAGGGGAGTCACTGCTCCAGGGTACGCAGTATTTT	CATSRGESLLQGTQYF
TRBJ2-5	few	TRBV5-6	TRBD1	TGTGCCAGCACCGTACTTAAAGGGGGCTGGAAAGAGACCCAGTACTTC	CASTVLKGGWKETQYF
TRBJ1-1	many	TRBV18	-	TGTGCCAGCTCTCCCTCCGGGACTCTGAACACTGAAGCTTTCTTT	CASSPSGTLNTEAFF
TRBJ2-3	many	TRBV11-2	TRBD2	TGTGCCAGCAGCTCAGTGAGGCGGGGGTACACAGATACGCAGTATTTT	CASSSVRRGYTDTQYF
TRBJ2-1	many	TRBV12-3/TRBV12-4	-	TGTGCCAGCAGCAACCACGGCGGAAGCTCCTACAATGAGCAGTTCTTC	CASSNHGGSSYNEQFF
TRBJ2-5	many	TRBV7-3	-	TGTGCCAGCAGCCTATTTTCAGCGGGAGAGACAGGGGAGACCCAGTACTTC	CASSLFSAGETGETQYF
TRBJ2-5	many	TRBV27	-	TGTGCCAGCAGTTTGGAGGGACATGGGCAGACCCAGTACTTC	CASSLEGHGQTQYF
TRBJ2-2	many	TRBV27	TRBD2	TGTGCCAGCAGTTTAGGGCGGGGGGAGGACACCGGGGAGCTGTTTTTT	CASSLGRGEDTGELFF
TRBJ2-7	-	TRBV2	TRBD1	TGTGCCATCGCCGGGACAGGGGTCTCCGAGCAGTACTTC	CAIAGTGVSEQYF
TRBJ2-3	few	TRBV7-3	-	TGTGCCAGCAGCTTAGGTTGGACTATCTCAGATACGCAGTATTTT	CASSLGWTISDTQYF
TRBJ2-5	many	TRBV11-3	TRBD1	TGTGCCAGCAGCAAGACAGGGGCTGCTTTCCAAGAGACCCAGTACTTC	CASSKTGAAFQETQYF
TRBJ2-5	few	TRBV5-1	TRBD2	TGCGCCAGCAGCTTGGCGGGCCTAGCGGGAGGACCCGCTTCTGCCGAGACCCAGTACTTC	CASSLAGLAGGPASAETQYF
TRBJ2-3	many	TRBV5-6	TRBD2	TGTGCCAGCAGCTTGTTACTAGCGGGCACAGATACGCAGTATTTT	CASSLLLAGTDTQYF
TRBJ2-1	-	TRBV7-6	-	TGTGCCAGCAGCTTGGGGGGCGGGTCGAGTGAGCAGTTCTTC	CASSLGGGSSEQFF
TRBJ2-7	many	TRBV12-3/TRBV12-4	-	TGTGCCAGCAGTTTCCCCCTGGCGGATGGGGTGGGCGAGCAGTACTTC	CASSFPLADGVGEQYF
TRBJ2-2	-	TRBV3-1	TRBD2	TGTGCCAGCAGTCCGACGGGACTAGCGGAGGGAACCGGGGAGCTGTTTTTT	CASSPTGLAEGTGELFF
TRBJ2-3	few	TRBV6-1	TRBD2	TGTGCCAGCAGTGAAGACGTCGGGAGGGCAACAGATACGCAGTATTTT	CASSEDVGRATDTQYF
TRBJ2-1	many	TRBV19	-	TGTGCCAGTAGCCGGGACAAGACCTACAATGAGCAGTTCTTC	CASSRDKTYNEQFF
TRBJ2-1	many	TRBV11-3	TRBD2	TGTGCCAGCAGCCCCGTTAGCGGGAGGATAGACAATGAGCAGTTCTTC	CASSPVSGRIDNEQFF
TRBJ2-1	many	TRBV3-1	TRBD2	TGTGCCAGCAGCGGCCTAGCGGGGGCTTACAATGAGCAGTTCTTC	CASSGLAGAYNEQFF